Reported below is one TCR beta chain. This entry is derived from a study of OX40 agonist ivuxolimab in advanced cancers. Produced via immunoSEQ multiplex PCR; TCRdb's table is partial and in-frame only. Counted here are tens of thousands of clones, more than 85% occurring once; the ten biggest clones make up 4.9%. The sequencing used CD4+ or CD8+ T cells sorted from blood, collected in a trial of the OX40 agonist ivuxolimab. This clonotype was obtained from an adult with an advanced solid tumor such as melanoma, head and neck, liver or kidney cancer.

The CDR3 DNA follows: TGTGCCAGCAGCTTAGGTACGAATCAGCCCCAGCATTTT. The encoded protein is CASSLGTNQPQHF. J is TRBJ1-5 and V is TRBV5-6; D gene ambiguous. CDR1 and CDR2 (germline): SGHDT, YYEEEE. The CDR3 sequence is 13 residues long. Deletions cut 2 bases from V and 4 bases from J, with 7 bases between.